One T cell receptor beta chain is described in this entry. Which antigen it targets is not known. Qualities for individual bases were not recorded, and no much larger clone is one base off. Using the deep immunoSEQ assay, TCR CDR3 regions were amplified from genomic DNA by multiplex PCR. For each cell subset, the extracted genomic DNA was distributed evenly across all wells of several immunoSEQ 96-well plates, and each plate served as one replicate. For sorted subsets, roughly 0.2 ug genomic DNA, equal to tens of thousands of T cell genomes, was loaded into each replicate PCR. The purified libraries were quantified using a Qubit 3.0 fluorometer, sized with a Bioanalyzer 2100, and then quantified again using the KAPA Library Quantification kit. A separate single-read 150-cycle Illumina NextSeq 550 flow cell was used to sequence each immunoSEQ 96-well plate. The study's own analysis went as follows. Because only junctional sequences without quality scores were contained in the immunoSEQ output, filtering matching that applied to full-length reads could not be performed. Sequences were annotated with PyIR, a Python wrapper for IgBLAST v1.9, using IMGT germline references to assign V/J genes and CDR3. Reads were removed for weak V/J assignments (E-value above 1e-6), missing CDR3, stop codons, out-of-frame junctions, or ambiguous translated residues. V3J clonotypes were defined as sequences sharing the same inferred V gene, J gene, and CDR3 amino acid sequence. To compute the percentage overlap between repertoires, the number of shared unique clonotypes was divided by the size of the smaller repertoire. Richness of each repertoire was evaluated using RTK rarefaction, the Chao1 estimator, and Recon v2.1 estimates of unobserved clonotypes. Generation probabilities for all TCRbeta clonotypes obtained by the gDNA method from several donors were computed using OLGA. As stored in TCRdb, this immuneACCESS dataset retains in-frame rearrangements with V and J assigned. A fraction of the clones does not appear; measured against another copy, unresolved V genes explain less than half of the discrepancy, and the remainder lacks a known reason. V and J calls and clone size follow that table, whereas D and trimming were derived from the DNA. This sample gives approximately 600,000 clones in total; 85% to 95% of them show up just once. About 0.11% of the sample is taken by the ten largest.

CD8 naive samples were obtained by positive selection for CCR7 among CD45RO-negative cells, yielding a CD45RA+CCR7+ population from which TemRA cells were excluded. Healthy HIV-negative adults with no recently reported acute infections or vaccinations were included as donors. Every donor was a Caucasian adult living in Nashville, Tennessee, USA. Blood was collected by leukapheresis, and PBMCs were isolated by Ficoll-Histopaque density gradient centrifugation and then cryopreserved in liquid nitrogen vapor phase. Purity and quantity of every magnetically sorted T cell population were checked by analytical flow cytometry. Genomic DNA was isolated from each sorted fraction and quantified by UV absorbance on a Nanodrop 2000c. The data derive from a study of shared clonotypes between healthy human individuals (dated by TCRdb to 2019 to 2021). For the wider study: Three men and a couple of women, aged 18 to 49 years, made up the cohort. For each donor, CD4 naive and CD4 memory were each run on three plates, CD8 naive on two plates, and CD8 memory on one plate. Blood TCR repertoires of about 5 healthy adults were deeply sequenced to estimate repertoire size and the extent of clonotype sharing between individuals. Libraries were prepared and TCR repertoires were sequenced by different laboratories using diverse techniques, in order to increase sequencing depth and limit assay-specific biases. Leukapheresis yielded between about 0.94 and 8.9 billion PBMCs per donor. The investigation overall reported the following: Compared with non-shared clonotypes, the clonotypes found in all four sorted-subset donors had higher generation probabilities. Incomplete sequencing was indicated by rarefaction of sorted-subset datasets, despite the large sequencing depth. Pairwise subsampling led to the expectation that sequencing depth would affect the degree of clonotype sharing among donors. Across a few donors, roughly 5% of naive CD4, roughly 3.3% of naive CD8, about 2.3% of memory CD4, and about 0.44% of memory CD8 clonotypes were shared. Because the study included only a small number of donors, the genetic and exposure-history diversity represented was limited. Sampling was limited to blood, and TCR repertoires in tissue likely differ from TCR repertoires in blood. Naive subsets generally had larger estimated clonotype richness than memory subsets did.

The receptor's source is a woman aged 25 to 39 in good health. Material: naive CD8+ T cells sorted from blood. The sample's cell subset or site label, decoded: CD45RA+CCR7+.

The CDR3 region: CASSFPFSGKLYGYTF. The DNA is TGTGCCAGCAGTTTCCCCTTCTCCGGGAAGCTTTATGGCTACACCTTC. The rearranged chain carries TRBV28 and TRBJ1-2; no D gene is confidently identified. V loses 3 bases of germline sequence and J loses 5 bases, and the interval between the two ends is 19 bases. CDR1 and CDR2 are read off the germline V gene as MDHEN and SYDVKM. The CDR3 goes from the cysteine to the phenylalanine over 16 residues. The kept DNA is CDR3 alone, 48 bases in frame from the first base.